This T cell receptor (beta chain) was identified in a study of T cell repertoires in cytomegalovirus infection. Whole-study context: Newly reported HLA-C-restricted and thoroughly characterized HLA-B-restricted CMV epitopes were employed.

CDR1 is SQVTM, CDR2 ANQGSEA, per germline. J gave up 2 bases and V 7 bases, and 4 bases lay outside the gene matches. The CDR3 contains 12 residues. This clonotype was detected a few times. Its antigen is as yet unknown. TCRdb reprocessed the reads with MiXCR, giving one entry per CDR3 protein. The sample includes 750,000 to 950,000 distinct CDR3 sequences, 29% of them seen just once. Sample: cultured CD8+ T cells from PBMCs, taken from culture after CMV antigen stimulation. This rearrangement joins TRBV29-1 to TRBJ2-7; 8 bases agree with TRBD1. This clonotype was obtained from a human donor in good health (CMV status not recorded). Some clones in this sample may be carry-over from other donors' samples. Written as DNA, the CDR3 is TGCAGCGGAGGACAGGGCGCCTACGAGCAGTACTTC. It is translated as CSGGQGAYEQYF.